Each of the 5 T cell receptor beta chains below was sequenced from the same sample in a study of cytomegalovirus exposure and HLA in healthy donors. The PCR contained 60 Vbeta and 13 Jbeta primers. Sequenced by immunoSEQ multiplex PCR; TCRdb stores in-frame clones only, minus some. The table has roughly 200,000 clones, about nine tenths seen once. Sequenced: PBMCs. The source of these receptors is a boy aged 2 to 10 in good health and CMV-seronegative.

This chain uses TRBV14 with TRBJ1-6; D gene unclear. The CDR3 covers 17 residues. From germline, CDR1 is SGHDN and CDR2 FVKESK. V dropped 3 bases and J dropped 4 bases, with 16 bases sitting between them. This chain's CDR3 is CASSQFPRETYNSPLHF. DNA of the CDR3: TGTGCCAGCAGCCAGTTCCCGAGGGAGACATATAATTCACCCCTCCACTTT.

To note about this clone: One junction end disagrees with the germline gene, perhaps due to a read error. Different DNA sequences within this sample yield the same CDR3. The chain combines TRBV7-9 with TRBJ1-1, with a tentative D call TRBD1 (6 bases). The V gene's germline CDR1 is SEHNR and CDR2 FQNEAQ (reference sequence). The CDR3 runs 15 residues. This CDR3 reads CSSSLGQGMNTEAFF. The CDR3 coding sequence is TGTTCCAGCAGCTTAGGGCAGGGGATGAACACTGAAGCTTTCTTT.

The chain carries TRBV30 and TRBJ1-6; 8 nucleotides match TRBD1. Germline CDR1 reads GTSNPN; CDR2 reads SVGIG (reference sequence). CDR3 length: 13 amino acids. V was pared by 5 bases and J by 9 bases, with 6 bases of the junction left unmatched. The chain's CDR3 is CAWEDRDLSPLHF. The CDR3 bases are TGTGCCTGGGAGGACAGGGACCTTTCACCCCTCCACTTT.

A single count supports this clone. The chain recombines TRBV11-2 with TRBJ1-1; D is unresolved. There are 12 residues in the CDR3. Germline-derived CDR1 and CDR2 are SGHAT and FQNNGV. Trimming cost V 5 bases and J 3 bases, with 7 bases left between them. This CDR3 reads CASSPYYTEAFF. CDR3 in DNA: TGTGCCAGCAGCCCCTATTACACTGAAGCTTTCTTT.

The chain combines TRBV2 with TRBJ2-7; 10 bases agree with TRBD2. Per the germline V gene, CDR1 is SNHLY and CDR2 is FYNNEI. There are 17 residues in the CDR3. The V and J ends lost 6 bases and 5 bases, in that order; junction bases with no gene match: 16. The CDR3 nucleotides are TGTGCCAGCAGCGAAAGCGGGAGGGCCTCTTTTAGGCACGAGCAGTACTTC. Protein product: CASSESGRASFRHEQYF.